This T cell receptor (beta chain) was captured in a study of T-cell reconstitution after alpha-beta-depleted transplantation in children. Preparation of the TCRbeta library used unique molecular identifiers. TCRdb called the PCR reads again in MiXCR, with one record for every CDR3 protein. Of about a million distinct CDR3 sequences listed, about 29% were seen once; the top ten hold about 28%. This clonotype was detected a few times. Its antigen is not known. CDR3 length: 12 amino acids. Germline V CDR1 and CDR2: MDHEN, SYDVKM. V lost 11 bases, J lost 2 bases, and 10 bases lay in between. General observations from the study: The study reportedly traced alpha-beta T cells about two months after transplant to several hundred expanded graft clones. Newly made T cells mostly supplied T-cell counts and diversity one year after transplant. Surviving recipient T cells and thymic progenitors accounted for the high day-60 TCRbeta diversity observed in some patients.

The gene calls are TRBV28 and TRBJ2-1; D possibly corresponds to TRBD2 (5 bases). The TCR was taken from a boy younger than two who had a stem cell transplant for SCID, so the T cells may come from the graft donor. The sequences come from PBMCs, mostly from graft donor cells, collected 360 days after TCRalphabeta/CD19-depleted stem cell transplant. DNA of the CDR3: TGTGCCGCCTTGGGAGCCTACAATGAGCAGTTCTTC. The encoded protein is CAALGAYNEQFF.